This T cell receptor (beta chain) appears in the sequencing data of a study of blood T cells in healthy people across ages. This CDR3 is built from 13 residues. V was clipped by 0 bases and J by 1 base, with 6 bases between them. The V gene's germline CDR1 is DFQATT and CDR2 SNEGSKA (reference sequence). This clonotype has only a few counts. A J-beta primer mix and a sample-barcoded 5' primer were used in a second PCR of about 7 to 12 cycles. TCRdb fed the 5' RACE reads into MiXCR, producing one record per CDR3 protein. The sample shows under 1,000,000 distinct CDR3 sequences, around 36% of them seen only once.

The rearrangement joins TRBV20-1 to TRBJ1-1; no clear D. What was sequenced was blood. This sequence was found in a man aged 18 to 30 in good health. CDR3 sequence (DNA): TGCAGTGCTAGAGATTCGGGGAACACTGAAGCTTTCTTT. Amino acids: CSARDSGNTEAFF.